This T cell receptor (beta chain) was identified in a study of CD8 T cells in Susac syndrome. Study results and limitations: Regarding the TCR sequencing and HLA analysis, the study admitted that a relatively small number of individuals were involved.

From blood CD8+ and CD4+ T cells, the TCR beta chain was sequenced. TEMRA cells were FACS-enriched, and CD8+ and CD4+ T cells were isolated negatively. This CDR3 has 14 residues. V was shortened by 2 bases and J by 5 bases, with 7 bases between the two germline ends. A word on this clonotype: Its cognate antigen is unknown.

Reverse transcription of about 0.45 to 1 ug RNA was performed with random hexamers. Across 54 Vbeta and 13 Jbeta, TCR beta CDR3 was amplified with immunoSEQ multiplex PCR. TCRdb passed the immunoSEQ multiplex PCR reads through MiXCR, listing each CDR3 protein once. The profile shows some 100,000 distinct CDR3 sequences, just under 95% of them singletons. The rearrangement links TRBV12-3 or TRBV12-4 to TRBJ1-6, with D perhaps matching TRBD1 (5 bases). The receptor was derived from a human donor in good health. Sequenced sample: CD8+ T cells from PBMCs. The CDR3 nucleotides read TGTGCCAGCAGTTTACAGGGAGATAATTCACCCCTCCACTTT. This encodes CASSLQGDNSPLHF.